These 21 T cell receptor beta chains share one sample of origin, sequenced in a study of STAT3 mutations in large granular lymphocyte leukemia. TCRdb keeps only in-frame clones here, not all; method: immunoSEQ multiplex PCR. The sample contains under 1,500 clones, around 2.3% of which appear only once. General observations from the study: In T-cell large granular lymphocyte leukemia, about half of patients showed multiple immunodominant subclonotypes.

No antigen is known for these receptors. The sequenced material came from PBMCs. All receptors come from a human donor with T large granular lymphocyte leukemia. Some clones in this sample may be carry-over from other donors' samples.

CDR3 DNA sequence: TGCAGCGTTGAATCAGGGGATGGCTACACCTTC. This encodes CSVESGDGYTF. The chain employs TRBV29-1 and TRBJ1-2; D might be TRBD1 (6 bases). The ends were cut back, 2 bases at V and 6 bases at J, with 7 bases in the middle. The CDR3 has 11 residues. Germline lookup yields CDR1 SQVTM and CDR2 ANQGSEA.

This clone was counted only a few times. This chain connects TRBV30 to TRBJ1-2; perhaps TRBD1 as D (5 bases). CDR1 and CDR2 from the germline V gene are GTSNPN and SVGIG (reference sequence). This CDR3 spans 13 amino acids. Trimming pared 1 base from V and 6 bases from J, leaving 12 bases between. CDR3 in amino acids: CAWSEGTNNGYTF. CDR3 DNA: TGTGCCTGGAGTGAAGGGACGAATAATGGCTACACCTTC.

This clone was detected only a few times. V is TRBV20-1 and J is TRBJ1-2; D is unclear. The CDR3 totals 10 residues. The V gene's germline CDR1 is DFQATT and CDR2 SNEGSKA (reference sequence). V lost 4 bases to trimming and J lost 7 bases, with 7 bases between them. CDR3 nucleotides: TGCAGTGCTAAGGCAGGTGGCTACACCTTC. Protein: CSAKAGGYTF.

This clone was counted between two and nine times. The rearrangement uses TRBV29-1 and TRBJ2-7, with 9 bases identical to TRBD2. Germline V gene data show CDR1 as SQVTM and CDR2 as ANQGSEA. The CDR3 is 13 residues long. Written as DNA, the CDR3 is TGCAAACAACGAGCGGGGGGCTCCTACGAGCAGTACTTC. It encodes CKQRAGGSYEQYF.

The rearrangement joins TRBV28 to TRBJ2-1; the D call may be TRBD1 or TRBD2 (5 bases each). This CDR3 is 14 amino acids long. The germline gives CDR1 MDHEN, CDR2 SYDVKM. With 5 bases removed from V and 3 bases from J, the gap between germline ends came to 11 bases. CDR3 loop: CASSNRDGYNEQFF. Written as DNA, the CDR3 is TGTGCCAGCAGTAACCGGGACGGCTACAATGAGCAGTTCTTC. Looking up the rest from reference TRBV28 and TRBJ2-1 gives the full variable domain: DVKVTQSSRYLVKRTGEKVFLECVQDMDHENMFWYRQDPGLGLRLIYFSYDVKMKEKGDIPEGYSVSREKKERFSLILESASTNQTSMYLCASSNRDGYNEQFFGPGTRLTVL.

This clone was seen only a few times. The V gene is TRBV29-1, the J gene TRBJ2-7; 14 bases are shared with TRBD2. The J segment lost 6 bases and the V segment lost 7 bases, leaving 5 bases of the junction unmatched. The V gene's germline CDR1 is SQVTM and CDR2 ANQGSEA. The CDR3 totals 13 residues. The CDR3 here is CSGGTSGSSEQYF. CDR3 nucleotide sequence: TGCAGCGGGGGGACTAGCGGGAGTTCCGAGCAGTACTTC.

This clone has just a few counts. The chain carries TRBV5-1 and TRBJ2-7; D perhaps matches TRBD2 (7 bases). Germline CDR1 is SGHRS and CDR2 is YFSETQ. This CDR3 is 14 amino acids long. V was pared by 5 bases and J by 6 bases, with 18 bases between. The CDR3, as DNA: TGCGCCAGCAGGCCCCCTAGCGGAGGGGGCGAGCAGTACTTC. Encoded protein: CASRPPSGGGEQYF. Full variable domain (rest looked up from reference TRBV5-1 and TRBJ2-7): KAGVTQTPRYLIKTRGQQVTLSCSPISGHRSVSWYQQTPGQGLQFLFEYFSETQRNKGNFPGRFSGRQFSNSRSEMNVSTLELGDSALYLCASRPPSGGGEQYFGPGTRLTVT.

This clone turned up a few times. This chain links TRBV5-1 with TRBJ2-3; TRBD2 matches at 16 bases. Germline CDR1 reads SGHRS; CDR2 reads YFSETQ. This CDR3 spans 18 amino acids. V lost 4 bases, J lost 0 bases, and 5 bases stayed unmatched. The DNA of the CDR3 is TGCGCCAGCAGCCTGGGACTAGCGGGAGGGCATAGCACAGATACGCAGTATTTT. Translated, it gives CASSLGLAGGHSTDTQYF.

This rearrangement joins TRBV5-1 to TRBJ2-1; 8 bases are shared with TRBD1. Germline lookup yields CDR1 SGHRS and CDR2 YFSETQ. Trimming took 4 bases from V and 1 from J; bases not matched to a gene: 10. This CDR3 has 17 amino acids. The CDR3: CASSRTGTGTSYNEQFF. Here the CDR3 DNA reads TGCGCCAGCAGCCGTACCGGGACAGGCACTTCCTACAATGAGCAGTTCTTC. Full variable domain (remainder filled in from reference TRBV5-1 and TRBJ2-1): KAGVTQTPRYLIKTRGQQVTLSCSPISGHRSVSWYQQTPGQGLQFLFEYFSETQRNKGNFPGRFSGRQFSNSRSEMNVSTLELGDSALYLCASSRTGTGTSYNEQFFGPGTRLTVL.

This clone was recorded a few times. In DNA, the CDR3 is TGTGCCAGCAGCGCCAGGGCAGGGGGACGTAACTATGGCTACACCTTC. Amino acids: CASSARAGGRNYGYTF. This chain uses TRBV7-9 with TRBJ1-2, with 7 bases aligning to TRBD1. The CDR3 spans 16 residues. V trimming: 5 bases; J trimming: 1 base; junction bases outside the gene matches: 10. Germline assignment: CDR1 SEHNR and CDR2 FQNEAQ (reference sequence).

Judged by abundance, this clone is medium-sized. This chain connects TRBV9 to TRBJ1-2, with 10 bases that match TRBD1. The CDR3 runs to 16 residues. Germline CDR1 reads SGDLS; CDR2 reads YYNGEE. V was clipped by 1 base and J by 6 bases; unmatched bases: 9. The CDR3 DNA sequence: TGTGCCAGCAGCGTACGAAGCATGGACAGGGGGGATGGCTACACCTTC. Amino acid sequence: CASSVRSMDRGDGYTF.

By sample share, this clone is medium-sized (0.01 to 0.1%). The chain couples TRBV4-3 to TRBJ1-2, with D tentatively TRBD1 (6 bases). V was shortened by 0 bases and J by 4 bases, with 15 bases between the two germline ends. Germline V CDR1 and CDR2: LGHNA, YSLEER. The CDR3 extends over 16 amino acids. CDR3 DNA sequence: TGCGCCAGCAGCCAAGAACAGGGTCCCCTGGCCTATGGCTACACCTTC. It codes for CASSQEQGPLAYGYTF.

This clone was counted only a few times. The J gene is TRBJ2-2, the V gene TRBV28; D might be TRBD2 (6 bases). This CDR3 has 15 amino acids. Trimming removed 3 bases at V and 1 base at J, with 9 bases between. Germline values: CDR1 MDHEN, CDR2 SYDVKM. The CDR3: CASSLRDGNTGELFF. The CDR3 nucleotides are TGTGCCAGCAGTTTGCGGGACGGGAACACCGGGGAGCTGTTTTTT. Full variable domain (missing parts from reference TRBV28 and TRBJ2-2): DVKVTQSSRYLVKRTGEKVFLECVQDMDHENMFWYRQDPGLGLRLIYFSYDVKMKEKGDIPEGYSVSREKKERFSLILESASTNQTSMYLCASSLRDGNTGELFFGEGSRLTVL.

The chain carries TRBV9 and TRBJ1-6; possibly TRBD1 for D (5 bases). The CDR3 has 13 residues. V dropped 5 bases and J dropped 5 bases, with 8 bases sitting between them. Germline assignment: CDR1 SGDLS and CDR2 YYNGEE. The CDR3 spells CASRRGDNSPLHF. CDR3 in DNA: TGTGCCAGCAGGAGGGGTGATAATTCACCCCTCCACTTT.

This clone has more than one count but fewer than ten. The CDR3 DNA sequence: TGTGCCAGCAGCTTAGGACGACAGCCCCAGCATTTT. Its translation is CASSLGRQPQHF. The rearrangement links TRBV7-9 to TRBJ1-5; D uncertain. The germline CDR1 and CDR2 sequences are SEHNR and FQNEAQ (reference sequence). This CDR3 is built from 12 residues. Trimming took off 1 base at V and 7 bases at J, with 5 bases between the two ends.

This clone was seen more than once but under ten times. The identical CDR3 is also encoded by other nucleotide sequences in the sample. The chain is built from TRBV15 and TRBJ1-2, with D possibly TRBD1 on 6 matching bases. Germline V gene lookup returns CDR1 LNHNV and CDR2 YYDKDF (reference sequence). V was clipped by 0 bases and J by 6 bases, with 8 bases between them. There are 13 residues in the CDR3. CDR3 sequence (DNA): TGTGCCACCAGCAGAGAAGAGGGGGATGGCTACACCTTC. As protein: CATSREEGDGYTF.

The J gene is TRBJ2-7, the V gene TRBV7-9; 7 bases fit TRBD1. The CDR3 sequence is 14 residues long. Germline values: CDR1 SEHNR, CDR2 FQNEAQ (reference sequence). V gave up 0 bases and J gave up 5 bases; unmatched junction bases: 4. The CDR3 DNA reads as TGTGCCAGCAGCTTAGCGAGGGACAGCGACGAGCAGTACTTC. As protein: CASSLARDSDEQYF.

Relative to its sample, this clone is large (0.1 to 1%). The chain has TRBV4-3 and TRBJ2-3; D not certain. V was cut by 0 bases and J by 3 bases, with 7 bases left in between. Looked up from germline, CDR1 is LGHNA and CDR2 is YSLEER. This CDR3 has 14 residues. For the CDR3, the DNA is TGCGCCAGCAGCCAAGATCCCGGAACAGATACGCAGTATTTT. Translated, it gives CASSQDPGTDTQYF.

J is TRBJ2-3 and V is TRBV4-1; no firm D call. In germline, CDR1 is MGHRA, CDR2 YSYEKL. Trimming took off 4 bases at V and 1 base at J, with 12 bases between the two ends. This CDR3 contains 15 residues. This chain's CDR3 is CASSPVPIGTDTQYF. CDR3 in DNA: TGCGCCAGCAGCCCGGTGCCAATTGGCACAGATACGCAGTATTTT.

There are a few counts of this clone. The rearrangement links TRBV20-1 to TRBJ2-1; D not certain. The V gene's germline CDR1 is DFQATT and CDR2 SNEGSKA (reference sequence). There are 10 residues in the CDR3. V was pared by 6 bases and J by 8 bases, with 8 bases between. CDR3 sequence reads: CSAGRDEQFF. CDR3 bases: TGCAGTGCCGGAAGGGATGAGCAGTTCTTC.

The chain combines TRBV5-1 with TRBJ2-5; 8 bases align to TRBD1. The CDR3 has 14 residues. The germline V gene has CDR1 SGHRS and CDR2 YFSETQ. The V and J ends lost 4 bases and 2 bases, in that order; junction bases with no gene match: 4. This chain's CDR3 is CASSTGQAQETQYF. The CDR3 DNA follows: TGCGCCAGCAGCACGGGACAGGCACAAGAGACCCAGTACTTC. The full variable domain, rest sourced from reference TRBV5-1 and TRBJ2-5, is KAGVTQTPRYLIKTRGQQVTLSCSPISGHRSVSWYQQTPGQGLQFLFEYFSETQRNKGNFPGRFSGRQFSNSRSEMNVSTLELGDSALYLCASSTGQAQETQYFGPGTRLLVL.